This entry lists 8 T cell receptor beta chains sequenced from one sample in a study of blood T cell repertoires in COVID-19. Clones were sequenced by immunoSEQ multiplex PCR, and TCRdb holds only the in-frame ones, with some missing. The table records approximately 240,000 clones, 87% of them present only once. The specimen was PBMCs or T cells enriched from blood (not recorded which). These receptors all stem from a woman between 25 and 40 years old with acute COVID-19.

The chain carries TRBV6-2 or TRBV6-3 and TRBJ2-3; D possibly corresponds to TRBD2 (6 bases). The CDR3 sequence is 13 residues long. The V end lost 6 bases, the J end lost 6 bases, and 13 bases lay between the germline ends. Per the germline V gene, CDR1 is MNHEY and CDR2 is SVGEGT. The CDR3: CASSPRDFDTQYF. For the CDR3, the DNA is TGTGCCAGCAGCCCCCGGGACTTTGATACGCAGTATTTT.

This chain uses TRBV7-2 with TRBJ2-5; a weak D match, TRBD1 (9 bases). Germline V gene lookup returns CDR1 SGHTA and CDR2 FQGNSA. Trimming removed 7 bases from V and 4 bases from J, with 19 bases in between. The CDR3 sequence is 15 residues long. The CDR3 bases are TGTGCCAGCACCCGCCGGGGGGGACAGGGAGAGACCCAGTACTTC. This codes for CASTRRGGQGETQYF. The full variable domain, with the rest looked up from reference TRBV7-2 and TRBJ2-5, is GAGVSQSPSNKVTEKGKDVELRCDPISGHTALYWYRQSLGQGLEFLIYFQGNSAPDKSGLPSDRFSAERTGGSVSTLTIQRTQQEDSAVYLCASTRRGGQGETQYFGPGTRLLVL.

The V and J genes are TRBV24-1 and TRBJ1-5; perhaps TRBD1 as D (6 bases). This CDR3 comprises 15 residues. Trimming removed 3 bases at V and 2 bases at J, with 10 bases between. Per the germline V gene, CDR1 is KGHDR and CDR2 is SFDVKD. The CDR3 loop reads CATSDQTGGNQPQHF. For the CDR3, the DNA is TGTGCCACCAGTGATCAGACAGGCGGCAATCAGCCCCAGCATTTT.

This clone was seen once. The chain uses TRBV28 and TRBJ2-7; perhaps TRBD1 as D (5 bases). Looked up from germline, CDR1 is MDHEN and CDR2 is SYDVKM. The CDR3 is made up of 13 amino acids. V lost 6 bases to trimming and J lost 2 bases, with 11 bases between them. The CDR3: CASSSGQTYEQYF. In DNA form, the CDR3 reads TGTGCCAGCAGCTCAGGACAAACCTACGAGCAGTACTTC.

This rearrangement joins TRBV6-4 to TRBJ2-7; the match to TRBD2 covers 9 bases. The CDR3 loop spans 19 amino acids. The germline CDR1 and CDR2 sequences are MRHNA and SNTAGT. V was pared by 5 bases and J by 4 bases, with 21 bases of the junction left unmatched. This CDR3 is CASSHHRAGGPLLGYEQYF. The DNA for the CDR3 is TGTGCCAGCAGTCACCACCGGGCGGGAGGGCCCCTATTGGGGTACGAGCAGTACTTC.

J is TRBJ1-4 and V is TRBV9; tentative D call: TRBD1 (5 bases). With 0 bases removed from V and 7 bases from J, the gap between germline ends came to 13 bases. The CDR3 runs 15 residues. CDR1 is SGDLS, CDR2 YYNGEE, per germline. The CDR3 sequence is CASSVAGGESEKLFF. CDR3 bases: TGTGCCAGCAGCGTAGCGGGAGGGGAGAGTGAAAAACTGTTTTTT. Full variable domain (outside the CDR3, taken from reference TRBV9 and TRBJ1-4): DSGVTQTPKHLITATGQRVTLRCSPRSGDLSVYWYQQSLDQGLQFLIQYYNGEERAKGNILERFSAQQFPDLHSELNLSSLELGDSALYFCASSVAGGESEKLFFGSGTQLSVL.

V is TRBV27 and J is TRBJ2-6; D unclear. The CDR3 sequence is 15 residues long. Germline values: CDR1 MNHEY, CDR2 SMNVEV (reference sequence). V shed 5 bases and J shed 1 base, with 9 bases lying between them. The CDR3 is CASSPSESGANVLTF. CDR3 bases: TGTGCCAGCAGTCCGAGTGAATCTGGGGCCAACGTCCTGACTTTC.

This chain uses TRBV5-1 with TRBJ2-7; D is possibly TRBD2 (5 bases). Germline V gives CDR1 SGHRS, CDR2 YFSETQ. This CDR3 is built from 13 residues. V was cut by 1 base and J by 7 bases, with 12 bases left in between. CDR3 in DNA: TGCGCCAGCAGCTTGATTCTCACGGGGGAGCAGTACTTC. It encodes CASSLILTGEQYF.